The rows below give T cell receptor beta chains drawn from one sample of a study of radiation and T cells in renal cell carcinoma. Clones were sequenced by immunoSEQ multiplex PCR, and TCRdb holds only the in-frame ones, with some missing. The data show approximately 3,500 clones, about 70% seen once. Sequenced here: tumor tissue, sampled from a patient whose treatment was nephrectomy without radiotherapy. The receptor set was obtained from a man aged 45-65 years with renal cell carcinoma. The CDR3 runs from the conserved cysteine through the conserved F or W. The D gene is left open where the match is weak. For some rows the clone size is stated as once, few or many, or as a class when expanded; others skip it.

D gene: TRBD2
clone size: few
V gene: TRBV9
J gene: TRBJ2-2
CDR3 length: 16
CDR3 DNA: TGTGCCAGCAGCGTCTGGGCTAGCGGGAGTTCCGGGGAGCTGTTTTTT
CDR3 protein: CASSVWASGSSGELFF

D gene: NA
clone size: NA
V gene: TRBV7-3
J gene: TRBJ1-5
CDR3 length: 15
CDR3 DNA: TGTGCCAGCAGCTTAACAGGGGGGAGCAATCAGCCCCAGCATTTT
CDR3 protein: CASSLTGGSNQPQHF

D gene: TRBD2
clone size: NA
V gene: TRBV29-1
J gene: TRBJ2-2
CDR3 length: 14
CDR3 DNA: TGCAGCGTTGCCTCCTCTAGCGGGGGCGGGGAGCTGTTTTTT
CDR3 protein: CSVASSSGGGELFF

D gene: TRBD1
clone size: NA
V gene: TRBV25-1
J gene: TRBJ1-4
CDR3 length: 15
CDR3 DNA: TGTGCCAGCAGTGACCTGACAGGGTCTAATGAAAAACTGTTTTTT
CDR3 protein: CASSDLTGSNEKLFF

D gene: NA
clone size: few
V gene: TRBV25-1
J gene: TRBJ1-4
CDR3 length: 14
CDR3 DNA: TGTGCCAGCAGTGAACCGCAGGCGGGTGAAAAACTGTTTTTT
CDR3 protein: CASSEPQAGEKLFF

D gene: NA
clone size: once
V gene: TRBV6-1
J gene: TRBJ2-3
CDR3 length: 11
CDR3 DNA: TGTGCCAGCAGTGACACAGATACGCAGTATTTT
CDR3 protein: CASSDTDTQYF

D gene: TRBD1
clone size: NA
V gene: TRBV9
J gene: TRBJ1-1
CDR3 length: 14
CDR3 DNA: TGTGCCAGCAGCGTCGGGGACAGGGTAGCTGAAGCTTTCTTT
CDR3 protein: CASSVGDRVAEAFF

D gene: TRBD2
clone size: NA
V gene: TRBV7-3
J gene: TRBJ2-2
CDR3 length: 16
CDR3 DNA: TGTGCCAGCAGCTTAGGCCTAGCGGGGAACACCGGGGAGCTGTTTTTT
CDR3 protein: CASSLGLAGNTGELFF

D gene: NA
clone size: few
V gene: TRBV15
J gene: TRBJ2-7
CDR3 length: 12
CDR3 DNA: TGTGCCACCAGCAGAGATTCCGGTGAGGAGTACTTC
CDR3 protein: CATSRDSGEEYF

D gene: NA
clone size: NA
V gene: TRBV6-1
J gene: TRBJ2-3
CDR3 length: 17
CDR3 DNA: TGTGCCAGCAGTGAAGCTAACGCGGGACGTAGCACAGATACGCAGTATTTT
CDR3 protein: CASSEANAGRSTDTQYF

D gene: NA
clone size: NA
V gene: TRBV7-2
J gene: TRBJ2-3
CDR3 length: 15
CDR3 DNA: TGTGCCAGCAGCATATGGACATCACCCACAGATACGCAGTATTTT
CDR3 protein: CASSIWTSPTDTQYF

D gene: TRBD2
clone size: few
V gene: TRBV6-1
J gene: TRBJ2-7
CDR3 length: 15
CDR3 DNA: TGTGCCAGCAGTGAAGGGGCGGGAGGTATCTACGAGCAGTACTTC
CDR3 protein: CASSEGAGGIYEQYF

D gene: NA
clone size: NA
V gene: TRBV11-3
J gene: TRBJ2-3
CDR3 length: 14
CDR3 DNA: TGTGCCAGCAGCCCTGGACTGGAAACAGATACGCAGTATTTT
CDR3 protein: CASSPGLETDTQYF